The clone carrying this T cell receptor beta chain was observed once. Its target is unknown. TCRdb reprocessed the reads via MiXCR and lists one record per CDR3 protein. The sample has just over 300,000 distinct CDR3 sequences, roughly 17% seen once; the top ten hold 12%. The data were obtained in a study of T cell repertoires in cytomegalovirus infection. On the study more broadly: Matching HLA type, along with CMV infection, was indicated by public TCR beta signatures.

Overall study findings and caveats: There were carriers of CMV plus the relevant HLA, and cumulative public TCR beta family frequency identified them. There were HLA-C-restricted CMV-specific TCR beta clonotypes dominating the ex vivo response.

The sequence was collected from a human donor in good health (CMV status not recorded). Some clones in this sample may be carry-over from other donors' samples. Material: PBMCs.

CDR3 DNA: TGCAGTGCTTGGACTCCAGGGAAAGAACAGCCCCAGCATTTT. Its protein product is CSAWTPGKEQPQHF. The chain uses TRBV20-1 and TRBJ1-5; weak D call: TRBD1 (5 bases). The germline CDR1 and CDR2 sequences are DFQATT and SNEGSKA (reference sequence). The CDR3 runs to 14 residues. With 5 bases removed from V and 7 bases from J, the gap between germline ends came to 18 bases.